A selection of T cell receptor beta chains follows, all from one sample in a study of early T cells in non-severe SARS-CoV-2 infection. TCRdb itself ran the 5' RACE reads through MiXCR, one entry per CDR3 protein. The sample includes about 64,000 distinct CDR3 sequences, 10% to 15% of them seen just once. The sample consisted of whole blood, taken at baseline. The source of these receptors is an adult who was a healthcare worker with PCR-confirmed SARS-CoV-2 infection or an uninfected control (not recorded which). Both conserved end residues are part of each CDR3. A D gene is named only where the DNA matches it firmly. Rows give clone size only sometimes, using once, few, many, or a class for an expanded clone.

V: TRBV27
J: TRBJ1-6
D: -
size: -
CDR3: CASSLSRVAWSPLHF
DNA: TGTGCCAGCAGTTTATCCAGGGTGGCGTGGTCACCCCTCCACTTT

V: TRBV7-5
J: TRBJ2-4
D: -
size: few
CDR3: CISVSEPGQVIPLAKNIQYF
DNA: -

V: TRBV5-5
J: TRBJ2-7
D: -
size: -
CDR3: CASSRTAGKKSYEQYF
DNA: TGTGCCAGCAGCCGGACGGCGGGAAAGAAGTCCTACGAGCAGTACTTC

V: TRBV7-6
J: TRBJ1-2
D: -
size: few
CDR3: CASSAGDGYTF
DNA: TGTGCCAGCAGTGCAGGGGATGGCTACACCTTC

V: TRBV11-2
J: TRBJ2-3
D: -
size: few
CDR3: CASSLGGRGRDTQYF
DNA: TGTGCCAGCAGCTTAGGAGGCAGGGGAAGAGATACGCAGTATTTT

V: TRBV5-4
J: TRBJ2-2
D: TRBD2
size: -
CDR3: CASSKGLASNTGELFF
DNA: TGTGCCAGCAGCAAGGGACTAGCAAGTAACACCGGGGAGCTGTTTTTT

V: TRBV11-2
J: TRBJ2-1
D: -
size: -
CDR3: CASSSWGSYNEQFF
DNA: TGTGCCAGCAGCAGCTGGGGATCCTACAATGAGCAGTTCTTC

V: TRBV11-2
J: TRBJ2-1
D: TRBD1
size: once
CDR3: CASSFTDREHEQFF
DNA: TGTGCCAGCAGCTTCACGGACAGGGAGCATGAGCAGTTCTTC

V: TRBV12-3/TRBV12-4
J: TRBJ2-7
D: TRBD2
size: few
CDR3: CASSQGLAGAGEQYF
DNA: TGTGCCAGCAGCCAAGGACTAGCGGGAGCCGGGGAGCAGTACTTC

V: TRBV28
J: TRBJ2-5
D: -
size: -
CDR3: CASSLFLGVRGQETQYF
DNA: TGTGCCAGCAGTTTATTTCTCGGGGTCCGTGGGCAAGAGACCCAGTACTTC

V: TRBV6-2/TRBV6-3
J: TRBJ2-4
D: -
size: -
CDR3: CASSYSLDKGAKNIQYF
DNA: TGTGCCAGCAGTTACTCCCTCGACAAGGGAGCCAAAAACATTCAGTACTTC

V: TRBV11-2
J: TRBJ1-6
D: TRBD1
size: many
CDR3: CASSLDSGTGRSPLHF
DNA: TGTGCCAGCAGCTTAGATTCGGGGACAGGGCGTTCACCCCTCCACTTT

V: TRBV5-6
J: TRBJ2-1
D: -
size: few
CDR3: CASTKRGLPANEQFF
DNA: TGTGCCAGCACCAAAAGGGGACTCCCGGCGAATGAGCAGTTCTTC

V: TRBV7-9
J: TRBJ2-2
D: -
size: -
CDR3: CASSLKVVTLNTGELFF
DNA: TGTGCCAGCAGCTTAAAGGTAGTGACACTGAACACCGGGGAGCTGTTTTTT

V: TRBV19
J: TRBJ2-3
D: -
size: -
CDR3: CASSIGWGEDGIDTQYF
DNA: TGTGCCAGTAGTATAGGATGGGGCGAGGACGGGATAGATACGCAGTATTTT

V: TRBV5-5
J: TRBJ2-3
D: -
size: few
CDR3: CASSLVGRIDTQYF
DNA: TGTGCCAGCAGCTTGGTTGGGAGGATAGATACGCAGTATTTT

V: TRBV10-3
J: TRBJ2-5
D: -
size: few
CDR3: CAISESGQRETQYF
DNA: TGTGCCATCAGTGAGTCGGGTCAGCGAGAGACCCAGTACTTC

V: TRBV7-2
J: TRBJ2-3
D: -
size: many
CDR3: CASSLASTGDTQYF
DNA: TGTGCCAGCAGTCTAGCGTCAACTGGGGATACGCAGTATTTT

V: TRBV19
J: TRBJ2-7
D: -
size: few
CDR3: CASSRDFNSYEQYF
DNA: TGTGCCAGTAGCCGGGACTTTAACTCCTACGAGCAGTACTTC

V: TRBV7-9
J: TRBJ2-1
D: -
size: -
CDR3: CASSSSGRGRYNEQFF
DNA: TGTGCCAGCAGCTCCTCAGGGCGGGGAAGGTACAATGAGCAGTTCTTC

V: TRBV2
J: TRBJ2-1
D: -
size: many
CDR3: CASSEALWTHEQFF
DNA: TGTGCCAGCAGTGAAGCGCTTTGGACGCATGAGCAGTTCTTC

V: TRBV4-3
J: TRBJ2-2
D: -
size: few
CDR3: CASSQVALGAGELFF
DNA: TGCGCCAGCAGCCAAGTCGCTCTCGGAGCCGGGGAGCTGTTTTTT